This entry concerns a single T cell receptor (beta chain). Its antigen is unidentified. A single base separates this from a much larger clone, so it may be a read error. This is likely a read error, given that the CDR3 carries no conserved phenylalanine or tryptophan at its end. Axillary draining lymph nodes of breast cancer patients supplied the node samples. TCRdb re-analysed the multiplex PCR reads in MiXCR, keeping a single row per CDR3 protein. Counted here are a few hundred thousand distinct CDR3 sequences, 30% to 35% occurring once; the ten biggest clones make up approximately 4%. These data belong to a study of breast tumors, draining lymph nodes, adjacent tissues. General observations from the study: Tumor T cell lymph node origin was a supported hypothesis, not proven. Compared with basal-like, luminal-like tumors shared significantly more repertoire with nontumor tissue. Tumor repertoires ranked between lymph nodes and nontumor tissue in diversity, with V and J gene preferences. Findings are consistent with lymph node origin and intratumoral expansion of most tumor T cells.

The receptor was derived from a female donor with breast cancer. Some clones in this sample may be carry-over from other donors' samples. Sequencing was performed on axillary lymph node tissue.

The CDR3 is CASSRLAGRVGNEQFS. DNA for the CDR3: TGTGCCAGTAGTAGGTTGGCAGGACGGGTTGGAAATGAGCAGTTCTCC. The J gene is TRBJ2-1, the V gene TRBV19; D is uncertain. The CDR3 contains 16 residues. The V end lost 4 bases, the J end lost 7 bases, and 20 bases lay between the germline ends. CDR1 LNHDA and CDR2 SQIVND come from the germline V gene (reference sequence).